This TCR beta chain was recovered during a study of shared clonotypes between healthy human individuals. Measured with immunoSEQ multiplex PCR; TCRdb has only the in-frame clones, and not every one. The table has around 2.1 million clones, nearly 97% seen once. CDR1 and CDR2 (germline): SGDLS, YYNGEE. The CDR3 totals 15 residues. V was clipped by 6 bases and J by 4 bases, with 17 bases between them. This clone was detected only once. The TCR originated in a man aged 18-30 years in good health. The sample taken for sequencing was naive CD4+ T cells sorted from blood. Subset of the sample: CD45RA+ positively selected. This rearrangement joins TRBV9 to TRBJ1-3, with D possibly matching TRBD1 (6 bases). The CDR3 DNA reads TGTGCCAGCAACACCGATACAGGGCTCGGAAACACCATATATTTT. Encoded protein: CASNTDTGLGNTIYF.